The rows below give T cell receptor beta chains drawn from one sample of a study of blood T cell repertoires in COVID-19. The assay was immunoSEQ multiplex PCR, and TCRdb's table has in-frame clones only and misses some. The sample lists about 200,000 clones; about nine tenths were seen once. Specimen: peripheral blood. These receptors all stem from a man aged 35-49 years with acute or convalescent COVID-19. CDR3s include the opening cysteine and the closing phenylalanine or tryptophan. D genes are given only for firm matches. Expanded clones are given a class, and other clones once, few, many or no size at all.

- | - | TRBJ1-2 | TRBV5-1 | TGCGCCAGCAGCTTGGATCTTCAGGGGTCTGGAGGCTACACCTTC | CASSLDLQGSGGYTF
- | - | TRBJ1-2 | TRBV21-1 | TGTGCCAGCAGCAGTTACAGGGGGCGTCACTATGGCTACACCTTC | CASSSYRGRHYGYTF
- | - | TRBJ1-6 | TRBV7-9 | TGTGCCAGCAGCCGAGACCGGGGGGGTTCACCCCTCCACTTT | CASSRDRGGSPLHF
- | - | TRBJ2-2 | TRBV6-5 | TGTGCCAGCCGGACAGACAACACCGGGGAGCTGTTTTTT | CASRTDNTGELFF
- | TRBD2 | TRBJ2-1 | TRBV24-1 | TGTGCCACCAGTGATGAACTAGCGGGAGGCTTCCTATCCTACAATGAGCAGTTCTTC | CATSDELAGGFLSYNEQFF
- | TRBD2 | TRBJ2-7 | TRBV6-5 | TGTGCCAGCACTGTACTAGCGGGGGGGCCTTACGAGCAGTACTTC | CASTVLAGGPYEQYF
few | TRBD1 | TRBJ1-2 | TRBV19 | TGTGCCAGTAGTATCCCAAACAGGGGGCCATCTGGCTACACCTTC | CASSIPNRGPSGYTF
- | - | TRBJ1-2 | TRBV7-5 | TGTGTCAGAAGCTTGACCAGGTATCAGATCGAACAGGAGAACGATGGCTACACCTTC | CVRSLTRYQIEQENDGYTF
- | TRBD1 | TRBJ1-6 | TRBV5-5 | TGTGCCAGCAGCTTGGGACAGGGGACTTCACCCCTCCACTTT | CASSLGQGTSPLHF
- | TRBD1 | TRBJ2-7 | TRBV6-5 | TGTGCCAGCAGCGCCGACAGGGTTGGTACGTACGAGCAGTACTTC | CASSADRVGTYEQYF
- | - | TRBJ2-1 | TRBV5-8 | TGTGCCAGCAGCTTGGAACAGGGCCTCTCCTACAATGAGCAGTTCTTC | CASSLEQGLSYNEQFF
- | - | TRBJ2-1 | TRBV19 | TGTGCCAGTAGTATCCGGGAGTCAGGGGAGGGTGAGCAGTTCTTC | CASSIRESGEGEQFF
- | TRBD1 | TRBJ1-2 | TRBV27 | TGTGCCAGCAGTTTAAACCCGGGACAGATAAACTATGGCTACACCTTC | CASSLNPGQINYGYTF
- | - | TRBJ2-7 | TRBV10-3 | TGTGCCATCAGTGAGGGGGGCGGGAGTTTCTACGAGCAGTACTTC | CAISEGGGSFYEQYF
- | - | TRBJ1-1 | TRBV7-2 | TGTGCCAGCCGACAGGCCGCTGAAGCTTTCTTT | CASRQAAEAFF
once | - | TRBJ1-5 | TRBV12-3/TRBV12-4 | TGTGCCAGCAGTTTGAGCGCCCTCTTCCAGCATTTT | CASSLSALFQHF
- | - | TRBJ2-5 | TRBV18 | TGTGCCAGCTCACCTGGACATGCGGAGACCCAGTACTTC | CASSPGHAETQYF
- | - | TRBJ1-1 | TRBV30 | TGTGCCTGGAGTCTAGGAAACACGAACACTGAAGCTTTCTTT | CAWSLGNTNTEAFF
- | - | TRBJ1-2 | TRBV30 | TGTGCCTGGAGCCGTCCGGGACAAGACTTCTGGGGCTATGGCTACACCTTC | CAWSRPGQDFWGYGYTF
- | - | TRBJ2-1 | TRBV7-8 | TGTGCCAGCAGCTTAGTTGGGGCTATTTACAATGAGCAGTTCTTC | CASSLVGAIYNEQFF
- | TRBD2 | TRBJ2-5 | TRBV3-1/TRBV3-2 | TGTGCCAGCAGCCGGGGCCAGCGGGGGATAGAGACCCAGTACTTC | CASSRGQRGIETQYF
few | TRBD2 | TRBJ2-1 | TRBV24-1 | TGTGCCACCAGTCACCCGGGGGGAGGAAATGAGCAGTTCTTC | CATSHPGGGNEQFF
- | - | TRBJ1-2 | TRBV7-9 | TGTGCCAGCAGCTTCCGAGTTGATGTTGGCTACACCTTC | CASSFRVDVGYTF
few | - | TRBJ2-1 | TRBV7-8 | TGTGCCAGCAGCTTACTAGAGGCGCTCAATGAGCAGTTCTTC | CASSLLEALNEQFF
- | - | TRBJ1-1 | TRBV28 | TGTGCCAGCAGTTTCTCAGGGGAACAGACTGAAGCTTTCTTT | CASSFSGEQTEAFF
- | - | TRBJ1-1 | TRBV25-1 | TGTGCCAGCAGTGAGCGTTCCTTTCTTGGCACTGAAGCTTTCTTT | CASSERSFLGTEAFF
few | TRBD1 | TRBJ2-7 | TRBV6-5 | TGTGCCAGCAGTTCCGGGACAGGTATCTCCTACGAGCAGTACTTC | CASSSGTGISYEQYF
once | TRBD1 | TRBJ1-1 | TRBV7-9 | TGTGCCAGCAGCCCTCGGACAGGGAATGAGGCTTTCTTT | CASSPRTGNEAFF
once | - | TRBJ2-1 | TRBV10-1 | TGCGCCAGCAGTGACCGCAGCTCCTACAATGAGCAGTTCTTC | CASSDRSSYNEQFF
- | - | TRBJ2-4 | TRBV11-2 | TGTGCCAGCAGCTTAGTGGGACAAGGGCGGGACATTCAGTACTTC | CASSLVGQGRDIQYF
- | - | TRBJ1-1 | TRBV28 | TGTGCCAGCAGTTTTGGAACAGGGCTAAACACTGAAGCTTTCTTT | CASSFGTGLNTEAFF
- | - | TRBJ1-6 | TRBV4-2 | TGTGCCAGCAGCCAATCCGAAATGGCGGATAATTCACCCCTCCACTTT | CASSQSEMADNSPLHF
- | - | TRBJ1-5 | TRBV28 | TGTGCCAGCAGTCCCGGACACCTCAATCAGCCCCAGCATTTT | CASSPGHLNQPQHF
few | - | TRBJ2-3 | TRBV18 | TGTGCCAGCTCACCTCCCGTACCGGCAGATACGCAGTATTTT | CASSPPVPADTQYF
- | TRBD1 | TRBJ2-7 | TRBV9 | TGTGCCAGCAGAATGGACAGGGGCGACGAGCAGTACTTC | CASRMDRGDEQYF
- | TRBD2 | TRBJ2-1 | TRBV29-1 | TGCAGCGTTGAAGATCTAGCGGAGACCTCCTACAATGAGCAGTTCTTC | CSVEDLAETSYNEQFF
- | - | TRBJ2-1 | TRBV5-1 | TGCGCCAGCAGCCTGAGTCCCTACAATGAGCAGTTCTTC | CASSLSPYNEQFF
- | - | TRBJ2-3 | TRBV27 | TGTGCCAGCAGTAAGGAGCGAACAGATACGCAGTATTTT | CASSKERTDTQYF
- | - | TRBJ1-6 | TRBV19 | TGTGCCAGTAAGACCGCAGGGGCCAGCGGTTCACCCCTCCACTTT | CASKTAGASGSPLHF
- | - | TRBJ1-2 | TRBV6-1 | TGTGCCAGCAGTGAAGCCAGTGCCTTTATCTATGGCTACACCTTC | CASSEASAFIYGYTF
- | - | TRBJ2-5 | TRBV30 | TGTGCCTGGAGTGTTCGTCGGTTGGAGACCCAGTACTTC | CAWSVRRLETQYF
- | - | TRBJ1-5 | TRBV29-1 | TGCAGCGATACAGGGTGCGACAATCAGCCCCAGCATTTT | CSDTGCDNQPQHF
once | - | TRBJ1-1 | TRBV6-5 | TGTGCCAGCAGTTTACTCACAGCAGGGATAGACACTGAAGCTTTCTTT | CASSLLTAGIDTEAFF
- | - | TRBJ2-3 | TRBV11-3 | TGTGCCAGCAGCTCGACAGAAGCTAGCACAGATACGCAGTATTTT | CASSSTEASTDTQYF
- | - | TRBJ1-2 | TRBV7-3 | TGTGCCAGCAGCTTATTAGGGAAGGGAGCGGGCGGCTACACCTTC | CASSLLGKGAGGYTF
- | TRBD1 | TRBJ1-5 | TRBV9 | TGTGCCAGCAGCGTAGAGGGGGCGGGTCAGCCCCAGCATTTT | CASSVEGAGQPQHF
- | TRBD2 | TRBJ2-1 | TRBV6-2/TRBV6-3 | TGTGCCAGCAGCAAGATCCAGCGGGGCTACAATGAGCAGTTCTTC | CASSKIQRGYNEQFF
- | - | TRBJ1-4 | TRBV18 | TGTGCCAGCTCACCAGGACAGTTCGGCACTAATGAAAAACTGTTTTTT | CASSPGQFGTNEKLFF
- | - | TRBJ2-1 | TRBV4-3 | TGCGCCAGCAGCCAAGATATATTGGCGGGTCCTTACAATGAGCAGTTCTTC | CASSQDILAGPYNEQFF
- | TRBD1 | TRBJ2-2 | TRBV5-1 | TGCGCCAGCAGCTTTCGGGACAGGGTCGACACCGGGGAGCTGTTTTTT | CASSFRDRVDTGELFF
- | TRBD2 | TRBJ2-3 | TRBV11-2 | TGTGCCAGCAGCTTGGGGGGGACGCAGTATTTT | CASSLGGTQYF
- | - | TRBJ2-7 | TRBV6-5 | TGTGCCTCGAGGCGACTAGTCGGCTCCTACGAGCAGTACTTC | CASRRLVGSYEQYF
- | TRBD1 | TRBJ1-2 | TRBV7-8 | TGTGCCAGCAGCTTATCTCGGACAGGAATAAACTATGGCTACACCTTC | CASSLSRTGINYGYTF
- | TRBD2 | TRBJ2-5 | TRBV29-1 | TGCAGCGTTGTGGCGGGGGGGTACCAAGAGACCCAGTACTTC | CSVVAGGYQETQYF
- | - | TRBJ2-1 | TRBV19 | TGTGCCAGTAGTATGTTAGCGCACTCCTACAATGAGCAGTTCTTC | CASSMLAHSYNEQFF
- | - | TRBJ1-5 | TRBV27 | TGTGCCAGCAGTCCCAACACAGGGTATAGCAATCAGCCCCAGCATTTT | CASSPNTGYSNQPQHF
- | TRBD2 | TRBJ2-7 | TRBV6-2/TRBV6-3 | TGTGCCAGCAGTCGGACTAGCGGGAGTTACGAGCAGTACTTC | CASSRTSGSYEQYF
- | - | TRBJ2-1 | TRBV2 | TGTGCCAGCACCTCTAGCCGGGTCAATGAGCAGTTCTTC | CASTSSRVNEQFF
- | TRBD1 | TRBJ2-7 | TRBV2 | TGTGCCAGCAGAGACAGGGTCCCCTACGAGCAGTACTTC | CASRDRVPYEQYF
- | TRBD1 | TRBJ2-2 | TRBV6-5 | TGTGCCAGCTCCGATCCCCAAACAGGGGTCGGGGAGCTGTTTTTT | CASSDPQTGVGELFF